This TCR beta chain originates from a study of cytomegalovirus exposure and HLA in healthy donors. The study, taken as a whole, reports: In a later analysis, at a false discovery rate of 0.05, approximately 15,000 TCR beta sequences matched HLA alleles.

60 Vbeta and 13 Jbeta primers were used in PCR. Sequencing used immunoSEQ multiplex PCR; TCRdb keeps in-frame clones, though not all of them. The table gives 100,000 to 150,000 clones; the top ten clones make up 3% to 4.5% of it. V lost 6 bases and J lost 0, with 12 bases in between. The germline gives CDR1 LNHDA, CDR2 SQIVND (reference sequence). The length of the CDR3 is 14 residues. Comments on this clone: Its antigen remains unknown.

The J gene is TRBJ2-7, the V gene TRBV19; D remains ambiguous. The sequenced material came from PBMCs. The receptor was derived from a man between 18 and 29 years old in good health and CMV-seronegative. The CDR3 sequence is CASRSPQNSYEQYF. The CDR3 DNA is TGTGCCAGTAGATCGCCACAAAACTCCTACGAGCAGTACTTC.